The 7 T cell receptor beta chains below were found in one sample sequenced in a study of blood T cell repertoires in COVID-19. Sequencing used immunoSEQ multiplex PCR; TCRdb keeps in-frame clones, though not all of them. The sample consists of approximately 440,000 clones, 87% of them appearing once. The specimen sequenced was PBMCs or T cells enriched from blood (not recorded which). The receptors come from a woman under 30 who had recovered from COVID-19.

This clone was seen a single time. A much larger clone lies one base from this, so it may be a read error. The chain links TRBV25-1 to TRBJ1-1, with TRBD1 identical over 10 bases. The CDR3 has 14 amino acids. V lost 7 bases, J lost 1 base, and 3 bases stayed unmatched. Germline V gives CDR1 MGHDK, CDR2 SYGVNS. The CDR3 region is CASTGDRGNTEAFF. The CDR3 nucleotides are TGTGCCAGCACCGGGGACAGGGGGAACACTGAAGCTTTCTTT.

The rearrangement uses TRBV12-5 and TRBJ1-5; D remains unclear. Germline V gene lookup returns CDR1 LGHNT and CDR2 FRNRAP. This CDR3 comprises 15 residues. Trimming took 0 bases from V and 5 from J, leaving 11 bases between them. The CDR3 bases are TGTGCTAGTGGTTTGGTACAAGAGGCGGATCAGCCCCAGCATTTT. This translates into CASGLVQEADQPQHF.

The genes are TRBV30 and TRBJ2-3; 9 nucleotides align to TRBD1. J was trimmed by 5 bases and V by 5 bases; bases with no gene match: 5. The CDR3 consists of 13 residues. In germline, CDR1 is GTSNPN, CDR2 SVGIG (reference sequence). The CDR3 region has the DNA TGTGCCTGGCGGACAGGGGTTAGAGATACGCAGTATTTT. The encoded protein is CAWRTGVRDTQYF.

The rearrangement joins TRBV27 to TRBJ1-1, with TRBD1 matching 10 bases. This CDR3 is built from 15 residues. CDR1 and CDR2 (germline): MNHEY, SMNVEV (reference sequence). Losses at the gene ends were 7 bases for V and 4 bases for J; bases not matched to a gene: 9. Here the CDR3 DNA reads TGTGCCAGCATCAAACCCCGGACAGGGGGCACTGAAGCTTTCTTT. Residues: CASIKPRTGGTEAFF.

The chain uses TRBV2 and TRBJ1-6; D is unresolved. The CDR3 is 15 residues long. Trimming stripped 6 bases from V and 1 base from J, with 10 bases between. Per germline, CDR1 SNHLY and CDR2 FYNNEI. The chain's CDR3 is CASRHDGSYNSPLHF. CDR3 coding DNA: TGTGCCAGCAGACACGATGGTTCCTATAATTCACCCCTCCACTTT.

V usage is TRBV2 and J usage is TRBJ2-7; a possible D gene is TRBD2 (6 bases). CDR3 length: 14 residues. Trimming shortened V by 2 bases and J by 7 bases, and 15 bases separated the two germline ends. From germline, CDR1 is SNHLY and CDR2 FYNNEI. The CDR3 coding sequence is TGTGCCAGCAGTGAACGCAGGGAGGCGAGTGAGCAGTACTTC. Translated: CASSERREASEQYF. The variable domain in full, with the rest retrieved from reference TRBV2 and TRBJ2-7, is EPEVTQTPSHQVTQMGQEVILRCVPISNHLYFYWYRQILGQKVEFLVSFYNNEISEKSEIFDDQFSVERPDGSNFTLKIRSTKLEDSAMYFCASSERREASEQYFGPGTRLTVT.

This clone was detected only a few times. The rearrangement uses TRBV24-1 and TRBJ2-3; 8 bases align to TRBD2. The CDR3 loop spans 17 amino acids. Per germline, CDR1 KGHDR and CDR2 SFDVKD. With 5 bases clipped from V and 2 bases from J, the junction kept 11 bases outside the gene matches. CDR3 coding DNA: TGTGCCACCAGTGGTGGGGGGGCTAGCGGGTACACAGATACGCAGTATTTT. This codes for CATSGGGASGYTDTQYF.